This T cell receptor (beta chain) was identified in a study of shared clonotypes between healthy human individuals. In the study overall: With ages of 18 to 49, the donors were a couple of women and a few men.

Study-level findings and limits: An effect of sequencing depth on clonotype sharing among donors was expected. All-four-donor shared clonotypes had higher generation probabilities than non-shared clonotypes did.

Points on this clone: Its matching antigen is unknown.

Profiled with immunoSEQ multiplex PCR; TCRdb holds only in-frame clones, not every one. Among more than 2 million clones, more than 90% were seen once, and the ten largest hold roughly 0.13%. The TCR originated in a man aged 18 to 29 in good health. The sequencing input was naive CD4+ T cells sorted from blood. Subset noted: CD45RA+ positively selected.

The CDR3, as DNA: TGCGCCAGCAGCCAATCCCCCGGGATGGCACAATCTGAGCAGTTCTTC. Protein: CASSQSPGMAQSEQFF. The J gene is TRBJ2-1, the V gene TRBV5-1, with D possibly being TRBD2 (5 bases). The germline CDR1 and CDR2 sequences are SGHRS and YFSETQ. The V and J ends lost 4 bases and 9 bases respectively, with 23 bases between them. This CDR3 has 16 amino acids.